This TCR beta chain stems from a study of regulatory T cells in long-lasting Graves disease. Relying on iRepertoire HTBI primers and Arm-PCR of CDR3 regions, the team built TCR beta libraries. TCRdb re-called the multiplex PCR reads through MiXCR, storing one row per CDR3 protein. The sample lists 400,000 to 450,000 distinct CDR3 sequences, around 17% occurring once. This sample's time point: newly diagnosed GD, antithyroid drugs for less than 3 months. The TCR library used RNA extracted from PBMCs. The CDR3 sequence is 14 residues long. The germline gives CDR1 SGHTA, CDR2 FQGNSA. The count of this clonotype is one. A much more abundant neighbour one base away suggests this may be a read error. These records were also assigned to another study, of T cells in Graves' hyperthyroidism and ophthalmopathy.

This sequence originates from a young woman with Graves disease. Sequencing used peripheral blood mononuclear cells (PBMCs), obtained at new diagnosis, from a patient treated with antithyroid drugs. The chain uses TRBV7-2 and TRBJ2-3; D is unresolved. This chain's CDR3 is CASSPGRLPDAQYF. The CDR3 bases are TGTGCCAGCTCACCGGGCAGGTTGCCAGATGCGCAGTATTTT. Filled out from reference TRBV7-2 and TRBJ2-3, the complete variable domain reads GAGVSQSPSNKVTEKGKDVELRCDPISGHTALYWYRQSLGQGLEFLIYFQGNSAPDKSGLPSDRFSAERTGGSVSTLTIQRTQQEDSAVYLCASSPGRLPDAQYFGPGTRLTVL.